A selection of T cell receptor beta chains follows, all from one sample in a study of breast tumors, draining lymph nodes, adjacent tissues. TCRdb used MiXCR to reprocess the multiplex PCR reads, holding one entry per CDR3 protein. The sample holds around 70,000 distinct CDR3 sequences, around two fifths seen once. The sequenced sample was breast tumor tissue. These receptors were obtained from a female donor with breast cancer. Some clones in this sample may be carry-over from other donors' samples. CDR3s include the opening cysteine and the closing phenylalanine or tryptophan. D genes are given only for firm matches. The size of a clone is reported for some rows only, either as once, few or many, or as a class for expanded clones.

TRBV3-1	TRBJ2-7	many	TRBD2	CASSERGYEQYF	TGTGCCAGCAGCGAGCGGGGCTACGAGCAGTACTTC
TRBV6-5	TRBJ1-3	many	NA	CASRPSGVSGNTIYF	TGTGCCAGCAGACCCTCGGGCGTCTCTGGAAACACCATATATTTT
TRBV2	TRBJ1-6	NA	NA	CASSVQGIDNSPLHF	TGTGCCAGCAGTGTACAGGGCATCGATAATTCACCCCTCCACTTT
TRBV11-2	TRBJ2-1	NA	NA	CASSLVGGLNEQFF	TGTGCCAGCAGCTTAGTAGGTGGTCTCAATGAGCAGTTCTTC
TRBV6-5	TRBJ2-1	many	TRBD2	CASRSAGASYNEQFF	TGTGCCAGCAGATCAGCGGGGGCGTCCTACAATGAGCAGTTCTTC
TRBV13	TRBJ2-7	NA	NA	CASSLVVGRGDASYEQYF	TGTGCCAGCAGCTTAGTAGTGGGCCGTGGGGACGCATCCTACGAGCAGTACTTC
TRBV6-6	TRBJ1-3	many	TRBD1	CASRRLRQGFSGNTIYF	TGTGCCAGCAGACGCCTCAGACAGGGGTTCTCTGGAAACACCATATATTTT
TRBV6-2/TRBV6-3	TRBJ1-1	NA	NA	CASSQGSEAFF	TGTGCCAGCAGCCAGGGGTCTGAAGCTTTCTTT
TRBV6-5	TRBJ2-7	many	TRBD1	CASSYRTGSSYEQYF	TGTGCCAGCAGTTACCGGACAGGTAGCTCCTACGAGCAGTACTTC
TRBV5-6	TRBJ1-4	NA	NA	CASSLLRGNEKLLF	TGTGCCAGCAGCTTGCTACGGGGCAATGAAAAACTGCTTTTT
TRBV27	TRBJ2-5	NA	TRBD2	CASSSRLAGGTQYF	TGTGCCAGCAGTTCCCGACTAGCGGGGGGGACCCAGTACTTC
TRBV24-1	TRBJ1-2	many	NA	CATSEGTQGYGYTF	TGTGCCACCAGTGAAGGAACCCAGGGGTATGGCTACACCTTC
TRBV12-3/TRBV12-4	TRBJ2-3	once	NA	CASSYGTGAWTDTQYF	TGTGCCAGCAGTTACGGTACGGGGGCCTGGACAGATACGCAGTATTTT
TRBV10-2	TRBJ2-7	many	NA	CASSENGYEQYF	TGCGCCAGCAGTGAGAACGGGTACGAGCAGTACTTC
TRBV20-1	TRBJ2-7	NA	NA	CSASSLDALEAYEQYF	TGCAGTGCAAGCAGCTTAGATGCCCTCGAGGCCTACGAGCAGTACTTC
TRBV20-1	TRBJ2-1	many	NA	CSAIRWHEQFF	TGCAGTGCTATAAGGTGGCATGAGCAGTTCTTC
TRBV19	TRBJ1-3	NA	NA	CASSRGSGGNTIYF	TGTGCCAGTAGTAGGGGATCGGGGGGAAACACCATATATTTT
TRBV19	TRBJ1-1	NA	NA	CASGRRAGWGNTEAFF	TGTGCCAGTGGTAGGAGGGCCGGGTGGGGGAACACTGAAGCTTTCTTT
TRBV11-2	TRBJ2-7	many	NA	CASSHQGRAFLEQYF	TGTGCCAGCAGCCACCAGGGGCGGGCTTTCCTCGAGCAGTACTTC
TRBV9	TRBJ2-2	many	NA	CASSGRNTGELFF	TGTGCCAGCAGCGGGAGGAACACCGGGGAGCTGTTTTTT
TRBV7-7	TRBJ1-2	NA	NA	CASSSGLAGASGYTF	TGTGCTAGCAGCTCGGGACTAGCGGGGGCGAGTGGCTACACCTTC
TRBV11-3	TRBJ1-2	NA	TRBD1	CASSYRTGPNYGYTF	TGTGCCAGCAGCTATAGGACAGGGCCCAACTATGGCTACACCTTC
TRBV7-2	TRBJ1-2	once	TRBD1	CASSSTSRRGHYGHTF	TGTGCCAGCAGCTCCACCTCACGCAGGGGGCATTATGGCCACACCTTC
TRBV29-1	TRBJ1-3	few	NA	CSARGQLYF	TGCAGCGCCCGAGGGCAGTTATATTTT
TRBV29-1	TRBJ2-3	NA	NA	CSVEGGMEVNTQYF	TGCAGCGTTGAAGGAGGAATGGAGGTGAATACGCAGTATTTT
TRBV27	TRBJ2-7	many	NA	CASSNLYGTYEQYF	TGTGCCAGCAGTAATCTTTACGGGACCTACGAGCAGTACTTC
TRBV6-2/TRBV6-3	TRBJ2-7	NA	TRBD1	CASRPGQENSYEQYF	TGTGCCAGCAGGCCGGGACAGGAGAACTCCTACGAGCAGTACTTC
TRBV15	TRBJ1-5	NA	TRBD1	CATSRALSGQGGHQPQHF	TGTGCCACCAGCAGAGCCCTAAGCGGACAGGGGGGGCATCAGCCCCAGCATTTT